The 21 T cell receptor beta chains below all came from one sample that was sequenced in a study of blood T cell repertoires in COVID-19. Libraries were prepared by immunoSEQ multiplex PCR; TCRdb keeps only in-frame clonotypes and omits some of them. Of roughly 280,000 clones listed, 86% are singletons. Material: peripheral blood. These TCRs come from a man aged 35-49 years with active or convalescent COVID-19.

The chain combines TRBV5-1 with TRBJ1-1; 8 nucleotides agree with TRBD1. The CDR3 loop spans 15 amino acids. Per the germline V gene, CDR1 is SGHRS and CDR2 is YFSETQ. The V gene end was trimmed by 1 base and the J gene end by 6 bases; junction bases not matched to a gene: 8. CDR3 in DNA: TGCGCCAGCAGCTTGCAGGGGGCGGAATTATCTGAAGCTTTCTTT. Protein product: CASSLQGAELSEAFF.

The CDR3 sequence is CASSVSLPSWSSYNEQFF. CDR3 bases: TGTGCCAGCAGCGTTTCCCTCCCCAGCTGGAGCTCCTACAATGAGCAGTTCTTC. V gene TRBV9 combines with J gene TRBJ2-1; D remains ambiguous. V dropped 2 bases and J dropped 0 bases, with 18 bases sitting between them. This CDR3 is 18 amino acids long. Per germline, CDR1 SGDLS and CDR2 YYNGEE.

V gene TRBV3-1 (or the pseudogene TRBV3-2) combines with J gene TRBJ2-3; TRBD2 is a possible D gene (5 bases). Looked up from germline, CDR1 is LGHDT and CDR2 is YNNKEL (reference sequence). This CDR3 is 18 amino acids long. V was cut by 0 bases and J by 6 bases, with 22 bases left in between. The CDR3 loop is CASSQDGDSTGREDTQYF. The CDR3 region has the DNA TGTGCCAGCAGCCAAGATGGAGATTCCACCGGTAGGGAGGATACGCAGTATTTT.

The chain combines TRBV14 with TRBJ2-5; 10 bases map to TRBD2. In germline, CDR1 is SGHDN, CDR2 FVKESK. The junction had 7 bases not matched to a gene; V was cut back by 4 bases and J by 2 bases. The CDR3 covers 16 residues. CDR3 DNA sequence: TGTGCCAGCAGCCTCACGGGACTAGCGCTTCAAGAGACCCAGTACTTC. Translating it yields CASSLTGLALQETQYF.

This clone was seen more than once but under ten times. The V and J genes are TRBV2 and TRBJ1-3; TRBD1 agrees at 9 bases. The CDR3 totals 16 residues. The V gene's germline CDR1 is SNHLY and CDR2 FYNNEI. J was trimmed by 1 base and V by 6 bases; bases with no gene match: 7. The CDR3 DNA follows: TGTGCCAGCAGCCGGGACAGGGAGATTTCTGGAAACACCATATATTTT. As protein: CASSRDREISGNTIYF.

The V and J genes are TRBV4-1 and TRBJ2-2, with 11 bases lining up with TRBD1. Losses at the gene ends were 3 bases for V and 2 bases for J; bases not matched to a gene: 2. Germline-derived CDR1 and CDR2 are MGHRA and YSYEKL. The CDR3 consists of 16 residues. The CDR3 DNA reads as TGCGCCAGCAGCCACAGGACAGGGGGCAACACCGGGGAGCTGTTTTTT. Translated: CASSHRTGGNTGELFF.

This chain connects TRBV11-2 to TRBJ2-7, with D perhaps matching TRBD1 (5 bases). CDR1 and CDR2 (germline): SGHAT, FQNNGV. This CDR3 spans 16 amino acids. Trimming took off 3 bases at V and 2 bases at J, with 17 bases between the two ends. CDR3 DNA: TGTGCCAGCAGCTTTTGGATGTGGGGCCAGCCCTACGAGCAGTACTTC. Protein product: CASSFWMWGQPYEQYF.

The chain carries TRBV28 and TRBJ1-4; D gene uncertain. Germline V lookup: CDR1 MDHEN, CDR2 SYDVKM. Trimming removed 2 bases from V and 7 bases from J, with 8 bases in between. The CDR3 extends over 13 amino acids. CDR3 sequence (DNA): TGTGCCAGCAGTTTAAGAGTTGTTGAAAAACTGTTTTTT. This codes for CASSLRVVEKLFF.

The chain links TRBV27 to TRBJ2-1, with 8 bases lining up with TRBD2. The junction had 11 bases not matched to a gene; V was cut back by 5 bases and J by 5 bases. CDR1 and CDR2 from the germline V gene are MNHEY and SMNVEV (reference sequence). This CDR3 region has 16 residues. This chain's CDR3 is CASSPRTSRTHNEQFF. Here the CDR3 DNA reads TGTGCCAGCAGTCCGCGGACTAGCCGGACTCACAATGAGCAGTTCTTC.

The V gene is TRBV18, the J gene TRBJ1-1, with 9 bases lining up with TRBD1. The CDR3 has 16 amino acids. CDR1 and CDR2 (germline): KGHSH, LQKENI. With V trimmed by 3 bases and J by 5 bases, 10 bases remained unmatched. The CDR3 nucleotides are TGTGCCAGCTCACCCTCCGGGACAGGGTTTCCGACTGAAGCTTTCTTT. Its translation is CASSPSGTGFPTEAFF.

The chain is built from TRBV11-2 and TRBJ2-7, with 8 bases lining up with TRBD1. V lost 5 bases and J lost 5; bases outside the gene matches: 11. Germline V gene lookup returns CDR1 SGHAT and CDR2 FQNNGV. This CDR3 is built from 15 residues. CDR3: CASSPYGQGSHEQYF. The CDR3 coding sequence is TGTGCCAGCAGCCCGTATGGACAGGGTTCACACGAGCAGTACTTC.

The V gene is TRBV5-1, the J gene TRBJ2-2; 11 nucleotides agree with TRBD2. The CDR3 is 15 residues long. V dropped 4 bases and J dropped 3; count of bases not matched to a gene: 2. The V gene's germline CDR1 is SGHRS and CDR2 YFSETQ. The CDR3 loop reads CASSLLAGDTGELFF. CDR3 nucleotide sequence: TGCGCCAGCAGCCTACTAGCGGGAGACACCGGGGAGCTGTTTTTT. Variable domain in full (rest from reference TRBV5-1 and TRBJ2-2): KAGVTQTPRYLIKTRGQQVTLSCSPISGHRSVSWYQQTPGQGLQFLFEYFSETQRNKGNFPGRFSGRQFSNSRSEMNVSTLELGDSALYLCASSLLAGDTGELFFGEGSRLTVL.

V is TRBV11-3 and J is TRBJ2-5; D might be TRBD1 (6 bases). The CDR3 loop spans 13 amino acids. Germline values: CDR1 SGHNT, CDR2 YENEEA. The ends were cut back, 1 base at V and 4 bases at J, with 7 bases in the middle. DNA for the CDR3: TGTGCCAGCAGCTTAGGGGGGCGAGAGACCCAGTACTTC. Encoded protein: CASSLGGRETQYF.

The chain carries TRBV7-9 and TRBJ1-1; D is unresolved. Germline V lookup: CDR1 SEHNR, CDR2 FQNEAQ (reference sequence). The CDR3 runs to 13 residues. Deletions cut 3 bases from V and 0 bases from J, with 5 bases between. In nucleotides, the CDR3 is TGTGCCAGCAGCTTCGGGATGAACACTGAAGCTTTCTTT. Translation gives CASSFGMNTEAFF.

The chain is built from TRBV3-1 (or the pseudogene TRBV3-2) and TRBJ1-1, with 10 bases identical to TRBD1. V shed 4 bases, J shed 12 bases, and the junction held 8 bases outside the gene matches. Looked up from germline, CDR1 is LGHDT and CDR2 is YNNKEL (reference sequence). CDR3 size: 13 residues. CDR3 in amino acids: CASSPSGTGVSFF. CDR3 sequence (DNA): TGTGCCAGCAGCCCTAGCGGGACAGGGGTGTCTTTCTTT.

About this clone itself: Germline and junction disagree at one end, which may indicate a read error. This rearrangement joins TRBV12-3 or TRBV12-4 to TRBJ2-7; TRBD2 matches at 10 bases. The CDR3 consists of 13 residues. The CDR3 reads CASSPGLAVTYNF. The CDR3 nucleotides read TGTGCCAGCAGCCCCGGACTAGCGGTAACATATAACTTC.

The chain carries TRBV4-1 and TRBJ2-7; a possible D gene is TRBD2 (5 bases). CDR3 size: 15 residues. Trimming cost V 3 bases and J 6 bases, with 18 bases left between them. CDR1 MGHRA and CDR2 YSYEKL come from the germline V gene. The CDR3 protein is CASSHHDYPAGEQYF. The CDR3 region has the DNA TGCGCCAGCAGCCACCACGACTACCCTGCCGGCGAGCAGTACTTC.

The gene calls are TRBV5-8 and TRBJ1-5; no clear D. V gave up 3 bases and J gave up 3 bases, with 4 bases separating them. Germline values: CDR1 SGHTS, CDR2 YDEGEE. The CDR3 runs 12 residues. CDR3 amino acids: CASSSYNQPQHF. The DNA for the CDR3 is TGTGCCAGCAGCTCCTACAATCAGCCCCAGCATTTT.

The chain combines TRBV2 with TRBJ1-5, with D possibly matching TRBD1 (6 bases). Trimming cost V 5 bases and J 1 base, with 12 bases left between them. Germline V gene sequence: CDR1 SNHLY, CDR2 FYNNEI. This CDR3 comprises 15 residues. CDR3 sequence reads: CASSNSGASNQPQHF. The CDR3 DNA follows: TGTGCCAGCAGTAACTCAGGGGCGAGCAATCAGCCCCAGCATTTT. The full variable domain, rest sourced from reference TRBV2 and TRBJ1-5, is EPEVTQTPSHQVTQMGQEVILRCVPISNHLYFYWYRQILGQKVEFLVSFYNNEISEKSEIFDDQFSVERPDGSNFTLKIRSTKLEDSAMYFCASSNSGASNQPQHFGDGTRLSIL.

The CDR3 nucleotides are TGTGCCAGTAGTATGGGACACCCGTACGAGCAGTACTTC. Amino acid sequence: CASSMGHPYEQYF. The chain carries TRBV19 and TRBJ2-7; D is possibly TRBD1 (6 bases). The CDR3 totals 13 residues. The ends were cut back, 3 bases at V and 4 bases at J, with 10 bases in the middle. Germline loops: CDR1 LNHDA, CDR2 SQIVND (reference sequence).

This chain links TRBV28 with TRBJ2-1, with unresolved D. V gave up 5 bases and J gave up 9 bases, with 8 bases separating them. This CDR3 contains 11 residues. Germline V gene sequence: CDR1 MDHEN, CDR2 SYDVKM. In nucleotides, the CDR3 is TGTGCCAGCAGTCCATCGGTTGAGCAGTTCTTC. Translated, it gives CASSPSVEQFF.